This TCR beta chain was retrieved from a study of T-cell reconstitution after alpha-beta-depleted transplantation in children. Unique molecular identifiers were used in preparing the TCRbeta library. TCRdb redid the calling of the PCR reads with MiXCR, one entry per CDR3 protein. The sample contains 200,000 to 300,000 distinct CDR3 sequences, roughly a quarter of which appear only once. Of note for this clonotype: What it binds is unknown.

Overall study results and limits: It was newly produced T cells that mostly accounted for T-cell counts and diversity one year after transplant.

This specimen consisted of PBMCs, mostly from graft donor cells, obtained 360 days after TCRalphabeta/CD19-depleted stem cell transplant. The sequence derives from a female patient aged 2-15 years who had a stem cell transplant for congenital amegakaryocytic thrombocytopenia, so the T cells may come from the graft donor.

Written as DNA, the CDR3 is TGTGCCTGCTCCAGCGGGAGGGACACAGATACGCAGTATTTT. Residues: CACSSGRDTDTQYF. The V gene is TRBV6-1, the J gene TRBJ2-3; 10 bases align to TRBD2. The J segment lost 2 bases and the V segment lost 11 bases, leaving 7 bases of the junction unmatched. Germline V CDR1 and CDR2: MNHNS, SASEGT. The CDR3 runs to 14 residues.